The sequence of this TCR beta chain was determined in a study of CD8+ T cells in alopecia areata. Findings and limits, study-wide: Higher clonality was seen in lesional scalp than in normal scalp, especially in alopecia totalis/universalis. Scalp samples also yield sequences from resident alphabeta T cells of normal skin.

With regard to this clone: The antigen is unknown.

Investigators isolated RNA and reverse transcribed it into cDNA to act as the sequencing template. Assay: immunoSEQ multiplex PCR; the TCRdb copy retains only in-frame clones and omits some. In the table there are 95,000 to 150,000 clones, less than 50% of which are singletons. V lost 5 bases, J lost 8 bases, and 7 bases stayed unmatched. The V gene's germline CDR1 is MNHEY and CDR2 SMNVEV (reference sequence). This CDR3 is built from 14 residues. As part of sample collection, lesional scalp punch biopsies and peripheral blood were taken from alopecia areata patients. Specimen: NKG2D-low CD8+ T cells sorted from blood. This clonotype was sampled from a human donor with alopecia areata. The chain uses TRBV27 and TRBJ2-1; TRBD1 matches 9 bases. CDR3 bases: TGTGCCAGCAGTAAAAAACAGGGGGCCGATGAGCAGTTCTTC. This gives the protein CASSKKQGADEQFF.